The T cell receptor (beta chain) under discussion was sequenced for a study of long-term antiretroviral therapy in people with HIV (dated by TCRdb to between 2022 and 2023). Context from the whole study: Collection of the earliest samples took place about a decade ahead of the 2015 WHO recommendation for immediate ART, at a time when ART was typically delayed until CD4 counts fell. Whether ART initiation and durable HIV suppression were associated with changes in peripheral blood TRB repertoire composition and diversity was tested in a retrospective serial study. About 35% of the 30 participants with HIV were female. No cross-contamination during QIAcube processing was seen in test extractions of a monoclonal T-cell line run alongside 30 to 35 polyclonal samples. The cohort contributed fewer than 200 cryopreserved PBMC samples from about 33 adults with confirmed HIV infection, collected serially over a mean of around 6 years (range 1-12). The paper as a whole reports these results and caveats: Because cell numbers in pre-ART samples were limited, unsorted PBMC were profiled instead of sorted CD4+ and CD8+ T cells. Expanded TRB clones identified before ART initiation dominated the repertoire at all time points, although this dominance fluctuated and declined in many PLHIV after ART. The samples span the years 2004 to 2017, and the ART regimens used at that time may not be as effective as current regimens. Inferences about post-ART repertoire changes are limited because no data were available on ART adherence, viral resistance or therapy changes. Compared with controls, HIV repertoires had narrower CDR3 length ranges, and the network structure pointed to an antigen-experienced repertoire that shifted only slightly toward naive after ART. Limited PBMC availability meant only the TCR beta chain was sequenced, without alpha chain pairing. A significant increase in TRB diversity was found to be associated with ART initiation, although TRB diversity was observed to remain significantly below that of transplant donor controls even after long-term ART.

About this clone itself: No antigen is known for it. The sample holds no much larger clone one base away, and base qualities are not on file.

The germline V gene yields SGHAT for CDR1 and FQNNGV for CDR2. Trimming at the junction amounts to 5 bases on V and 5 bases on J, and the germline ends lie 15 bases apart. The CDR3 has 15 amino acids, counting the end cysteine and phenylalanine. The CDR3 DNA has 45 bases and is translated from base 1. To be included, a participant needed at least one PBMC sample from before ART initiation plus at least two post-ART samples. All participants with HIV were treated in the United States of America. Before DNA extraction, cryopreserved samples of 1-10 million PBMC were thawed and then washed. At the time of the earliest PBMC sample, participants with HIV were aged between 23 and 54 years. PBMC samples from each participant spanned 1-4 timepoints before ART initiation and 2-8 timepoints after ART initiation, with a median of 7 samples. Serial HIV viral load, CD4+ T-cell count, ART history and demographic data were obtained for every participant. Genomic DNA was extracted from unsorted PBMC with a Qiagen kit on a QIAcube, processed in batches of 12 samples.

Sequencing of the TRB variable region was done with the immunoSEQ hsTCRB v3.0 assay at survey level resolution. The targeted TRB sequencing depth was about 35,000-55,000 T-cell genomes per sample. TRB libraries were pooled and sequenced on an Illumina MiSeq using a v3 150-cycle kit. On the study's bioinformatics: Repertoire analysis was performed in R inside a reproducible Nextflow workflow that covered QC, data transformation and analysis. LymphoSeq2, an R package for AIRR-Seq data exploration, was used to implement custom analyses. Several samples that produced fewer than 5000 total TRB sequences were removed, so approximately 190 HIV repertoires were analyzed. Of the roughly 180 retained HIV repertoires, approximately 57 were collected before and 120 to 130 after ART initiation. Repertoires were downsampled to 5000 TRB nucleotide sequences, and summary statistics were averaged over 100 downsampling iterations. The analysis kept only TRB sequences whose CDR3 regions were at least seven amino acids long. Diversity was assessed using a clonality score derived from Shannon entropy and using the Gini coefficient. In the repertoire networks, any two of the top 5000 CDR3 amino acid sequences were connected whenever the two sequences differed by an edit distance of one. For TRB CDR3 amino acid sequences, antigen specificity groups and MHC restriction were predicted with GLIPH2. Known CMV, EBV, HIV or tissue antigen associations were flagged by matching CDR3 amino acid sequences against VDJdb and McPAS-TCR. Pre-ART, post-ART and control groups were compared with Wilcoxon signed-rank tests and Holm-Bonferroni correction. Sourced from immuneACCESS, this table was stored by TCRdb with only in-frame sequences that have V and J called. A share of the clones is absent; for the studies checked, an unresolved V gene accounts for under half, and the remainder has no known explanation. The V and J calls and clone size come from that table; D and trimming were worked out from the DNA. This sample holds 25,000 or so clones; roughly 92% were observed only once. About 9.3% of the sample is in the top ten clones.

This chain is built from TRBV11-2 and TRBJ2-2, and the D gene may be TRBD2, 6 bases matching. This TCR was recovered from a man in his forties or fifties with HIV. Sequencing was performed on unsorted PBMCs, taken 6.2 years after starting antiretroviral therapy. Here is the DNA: TGTGCCAGCAGCCCCCGGGGTAGCGGTACCGGGGAGCTGTTTTTT. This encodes CASSPRGSGTGELFF.